The 17 T cell receptor beta chains presented below share a single source sample, sequenced in a study of shared clonotypes between healthy human individuals. Method: immunoSEQ multiplex PCR; TCRdb's copy keeps in-frame clones and lacks some. The sample includes 2 million to 2.5 million clones, 92% seen only once; the top ten take about 0.36%. The sequenced sample consisted of naive CD4+ T cells from PBMCs. This sample's subset: CD45RA+ positively selected. These receptor sequences come from a man between 18 and 29 years old in good health. Some clones in this sample may be carry-over from other donors' samples.

This chain joins TRBV7-9 and TRBJ2-7, with D possibly matching TRBD2 (7 bases). V shed 5 bases and J shed 0 bases, with 23 bases lying between them. Germline V gene sequence: CDR1 SEHNR, CDR2 FQNEAQ (reference sequence). The CDR3 is made up of 18 amino acids. CDR3 sequence (DNA): TGTGCCAGCAGCCTACAAGGGGGTCGGGACTATATCTCCTACGAGCAGTACTTC. Protein product: CASSLQGGRDYISYEQYF.

The chain recombines TRBV27 with TRBJ1-2, with a weak D call TRBD1 (6 bases). The CDR3 has 16 residues. Per the germline V gene, CDR1 is MNHEY and CDR2 is SMNVEV (reference sequence). The ends were cut back, 4 bases at V and 5 bases at J, with 20 bases in the middle. CDR3 coding DNA: TGTGCCAGCAGTTCCTACCCGGGGGCGCTTCCTTATGGCTACACCTTC. Its translation: CASSSYPGALPYGYTF.

The chain is built from TRBV28 and TRBJ1-2; D is ambiguous. The germline V gene encodes CDR1 MDHEN and CDR2 SYDVKM. V was trimmed by 6 bases and J by 8 bases, leaving 10 bases between them. The CDR3 is 11 amino acids. CDR3 nucleotide sequence: TGTGCCAGCAGGACCACGCGGGGCTACACCTTC. Translated: CASRTTRGYTF.

The chain joins TRBV7-3 to TRBJ2-1; 8 bases match TRBD2. The CDR3 contains 15 residues. V was clipped by 5 bases and J by 6 bases; unmatched bases: 9. CDR1 is SGHTA, CDR2 FQGTGA, per germline. Here the CDR3 reads CASSGNGRARNEQFF. The CDR3 DNA reads TGTGCCAGCAGCGGAAACGGGAGGGCCCGCAATGAGCAGTTCTTC.

V and J are TRBV9 and TRBJ1-1, with D possibly being TRBD1 (5 bases). CDR1 is SGDLS and CDR2 is YYNGEE in the germline V gene. The CDR3 contains 12 residues. Trimming pared 0 bases from V and 10 bases from J, leaving 10 bases between. The CDR3 coding sequence is TGTGCCAGCAGCGTAGTGGCAGGGACAGCTTTCTTT. Translated: CASSVVAGTAFF.

V is TRBV5-4 and J is TRBJ2-5, with D maybe TRBD2 (6 bases). Germline V gives CDR1 SGHNT, CDR2 YYREEE (reference sequence). This CDR3 comprises 12 residues. Trimming took off 9 bases at V and 2 bases at J, with 11 bases between the two ends. The CDR3 DNA sequence: TGTGCCACGCAAGCGGGTCAAGAGACCCAGTACTTC. It encodes CATQAGQETQYF.

V usage is TRBV21-1 and J usage is TRBJ2-6; TRBD1, the table's D call, lacks a check against the DNA. TRBV21-1 is given as a pseudogene. The CDR3 contains 19 residues. As DNA, the CDR3 is TGTGCCAGCAGCAAAGTGGGAGGGACAGGAGGCTCTGGGGCCAACGTCCTGACTTTC. Residues: CASSKVGGTGGSGANVLTF.

This chain connects TRBV7-7 to TRBJ2-5, with unresolved D. The CDR3 totals 13 residues. CDR1 SSHAT and CDR2 FNYEAQ come from the germline V gene (reference sequence). V shed 0 bases and J shed 5 bases, with 7 bases lying between them. The CDR3 DNA sequence: TGTGCCAGCAGCTTAGCCATCGCGGAGACCCAGTACTTC. Encoded protein: CASSLAIAETQYF. Filled out from reference TRBV7-7 and TRBJ2-5, the complete variable domain reads GAGVSQSPRYKVTKRGQDVTLRCDPISSHATLYWYQQALGQGPEFLTYFNYEAQPDKSGLPSDRFSAERPEGSISTLTIQRTEQRDSAMYRCASSLAIAETQYFGPGTRLLVL.

This rearrangement joins TRBV9 to TRBJ1-4; 8 bases fit TRBD1. Germline V gives CDR1 SGDLS, CDR2 YYNGEE. J was trimmed by 8 bases and V by 0 bases; bases with no gene match: 6. This CDR3 is built from 15 residues. The CDR3 bases are TGTGCCAGCAGCGTAGCTCAGGGGGCACGGGAAAAACTGTTTTTT. The encoded protein is CASSVAQGAREKLFF.

A few counts support this clone. This chain connects TRBV7-6 to TRBJ1-5; D not certain. Between the trimmed V and J ends, which lost 1 base and 7 bases, there was a span of 8 bases. Looked up from germline, CDR1 is SGHVS and CDR2 is FNYEAQ. The CDR3 sequence is 13 residues long. The CDR3: CASSLEGGQPQHF. Here the CDR3 DNA reads TGTGCCAGCAGCTTAGAGGGCGGCCAGCCCCAGCATTTT.

The chain uses TRBV5-8 and TRBJ2-3, with 7 bases aligning to TRBD2. Germline trimming cut 0 bases from V and 4 bases from J; bases unmatched to any gene: 2. This CDR3 spans 14 amino acids. Germline CDR1 and CDR2: SGHTS and YDEGEE. The CDR3 DNA reads TGTGCCAGCAGCTTGGATGGGAGGGCAGATACGCAGTATTTT. Translation: CASSLDGRADTQYF.

V is TRBV28 and J is TRBJ2-3; D uncertain. Germline V lookup: CDR1 MDHEN, CDR2 SYDVKM. V was cut by 3 bases and J by 2 bases, with 9 bases left in between. The CDR3 runs 14 residues. The CDR3 is CASSFARFTDTQYF. CDR3 DNA: TGTGCCAGCAGTTTTGCCAGGTTCACAGATACGCAGTATTTT.

The chain combines TRBV5-1 with TRBJ2-5, with D uncertain. This CDR3 spans 14 amino acids. Per germline, CDR1 SGHRS and CDR2 YFSETQ. Trimming pared 7 bases from V and 7 bases from J, leaving 20 bases between. The CDR3 DNA reads as TGCGCCAGCTGCCCACCGGCGTCTCGTGGGACCCAGTACTTC. This sequence encodes CASCPPASRGTQYF.

This clone was seen a handful of times. This sample also contains other DNA sequences that code for the same CDR3. This chain joins TRBV18 and TRBJ1-2; D is undetermined. V shed 3 bases and J shed 1 base, with 9 bases lying between them. There are 14 residues in the CDR3. Per the germline V gene, CDR1 is KGHSH and CDR2 is LQKENI. The chain's CDR3 is CASSPGRINYGYTF. In DNA, the CDR3 is TGTGCCAGCTCACCCGGACGGATTAACTATGGCTACACCTTC.

In this sample, this clone turned up a few times. The chain is built from TRBV29-1 and TRBJ1-1; D unresolved. The V gene lost 5 bases and the J gene lost 1 base, with 5 bases spanning the gap. Germline values: CDR1 SQVTM, CDR2 ANQGSEA. The CDR3 runs to 11 residues. Here the CDR3 DNA reads TGCAGCGTTAGTCAGAACACTGAAGCTTTCTTT. This gives the protein CSVSQNTEAFF.

V and J are TRBV7-9 and TRBJ1-1; no definite D call. With 5 bases removed from V and 0 bases from J, the gap between germline ends came to 13 bases. Germline V gene data show CDR1 as SEHNR and CDR2 as FQNEAQ (reference sequence). The CDR3 has 15 residues. In DNA form, the CDR3 reads TGTGCCAGCAGCCCCCAGTTGACTATGAACACTGAAGCTTTCTTT. Amino acid sequence: CASSPQLTMNTEAFF.

This clone showed up just a few times. V is TRBV28 and J is TRBJ1-1; D unclear. The V gene's germline CDR1 is MDHEN and CDR2 SYDVKM. Trimming cost V 3 bases and J 6 bases, with 5 bases left between them. This CDR3 region has 11 residues. This chain's CDR3 is CASSFFAEAFF. For the CDR3, the DNA is TGTGCCAGCAGTTTTTTCGCTGAAGCTTTCTTT.